The rows below give T cell receptor beta chains drawn from one sample of a study of blood T cell repertoires in COVID-19. The repertoire was sequenced with immunoSEQ multiplex PCR; TCRdb's copy has only in-frame clones and lacks some. Seen here are some 95,000 clones, about 80% observed once, and the top ten hold 24%. The sample taken for sequencing was peripheral blood. The receptor set was obtained from a man between 65 and 85 years old with acute or convalescent COVID-19. CDR3s include the opening cysteine and the closing phenylalanine or tryptophan. D genes are given only for firm matches. Clone sizes are given selectively: once, few, many, or a class where the clone is expanded.

J gene: TRBJ2-1; clone size: NA; V gene: TRBV7-8; D gene: TRBD1; CDR3 protein: CASSIQGIEQFF
J gene: TRBJ1-5; clone size: few; V gene: TRBV6-2/TRBV6-3; D gene: TRBD1; CDR3 protein: CASSYRQGAVNQPQHF
J gene: TRBJ1-3; clone size: NA; V gene: TRBV7-9; D gene: NA; CDR3 protein: CASSLDRPSGNTIYF
J gene: TRBJ1-4; clone size: NA; V gene: TRBV6-5; D gene: NA; CDR3 protein: CASSLSLGVREKLFF
J gene: TRBJ2-2; clone size: NA; V gene: TRBV7-6; D gene: TRBD2; CDR3 protein: CASSSPGLAGGWGTGELFF
J gene: TRBJ2-1; clone size: NA; V gene: TRBV4-2; D gene: NA; CDR3 protein: CASSQARSEAYNEQFF
J gene: TRBJ2-7; clone size: NA; V gene: TRBV28; D gene: NA; CDR3 protein: CASSLYPGGDRPYEQYF
J gene: TRBJ2-7; clone size: NA; V gene: TRBV15; D gene: TRBD1; CDR3 protein: CATSRVGGRGSYEQYF
J gene: TRBJ1-1; clone size: NA; V gene: TRBV5-5; D gene: NA; CDR3 protein: CASSAALNTEAFF
J gene: TRBJ2-1; clone size: NA; V gene: TRBV7-2; D gene: NA; CDR3 protein: CASSLDLSSYNEQFF
J gene: TRBJ2-2; clone size: NA; V gene: TRBV13; D gene: NA; CDR3 protein: CASSLLSGGELFF
J gene: TRBJ2-7; clone size: NA; V gene: TRBV2; D gene: TRBD2; CDR3 protein: CASSQSSGSSYEQYF
J gene: TRBJ1-4; clone size: NA; V gene: TRBV19; D gene: TRBD1; CDR3 protein: CASSIGTGGNEKLFF
J gene: TRBJ2-3; clone size: many; V gene: TRBV6-4; D gene: TRBD2; CDR3 protein: CASSLAGDPTDTQYF
J gene: TRBJ2-1; clone size: NA; V gene: TRBV5-1; D gene: TRBD2; CDR3 protein: CASSLTSGTYNEQFF
J gene: TRBJ1-3; clone size: few; V gene: TRBV5-6; D gene: NA; CDR3 protein: CASSLFGRVENTIYF
J gene: TRBJ1-2; clone size: NA; V gene: TRBV10-3; D gene: TRBD1; CDR3 protein: CAISEPGQGFYGYTF
J gene: TRBJ2-7; clone size: once; V gene: TRBV4-3; D gene: NA; CDR3 protein: CASSQDRPSRGKQGLYEQYF
J gene: TRBJ2-1; clone size: NA; V gene: TRBV15; D gene: NA; CDR3 protein: CATSRDPSGEQFF
J gene: TRBJ2-5; clone size: once; V gene: TRBV6-5; D gene: TRBD2; CDR3 protein: CASSRNSGRQETQYF
J gene: TRBJ1-1; clone size: few; V gene: TRBV19; D gene: TRBD1; CDR3 protein: CASSPPGQGAIPVTEAFF
J gene: TRBJ1-4; clone size: NA; V gene: TRBV5-1; D gene: NA; CDR3 protein: CASSLAPGNGEKLFF
J gene: TRBJ2-2; clone size: NA; V gene: TRBV5-4; D gene: TRBD2; CDR3 protein: CASSLDGGRDTGELFF
J gene: TRBJ2-7; clone size: NA; V gene: TRBV7-2; D gene: TRBD2; CDR3 protein: CASSLEVAGSSYEQYF
J gene: TRBJ2-5; clone size: NA; V gene: TRBV23-1; D gene: TRBD2; CDR3 protein: CASSQLVLAGEQETQYF
J gene: TRBJ2-7; clone size: NA; V gene: TRBV25-1; D gene: NA; CDR3 protein: CASSDRYEQYF